This T cell receptor (beta chain) emerged from a study of identical twins. Whole-study results and caveats: Modelling approaches yielded underestimates of out-of-frame TCR alpha sharing between monozygotic twins. Among beta out-of-frame sequences, excess sharing between twins appeared weaker.

In its sample, this clonotype was seen a few times. Its antigen is undetermined. TCRdb re-called the 5' RACE reads with MiXCR, one entry per CDR3 protein. The sample contains about 920,000 distinct CDR3 sequences, 9% to 15% of which appear only once. The CDR3 has 16 residues. Trimming cost V 2 bases and J 10 bases, with 20 bases left between them. The germline CDR1 and CDR2 sequences are MNHEY and SVGAGI. In addition, the sample was reused for a study of yellow fever vaccine responses in identical twins.

V usage is TRBV6-5 and J usage is TRBJ2-2, with D possibly TRBD2 on 6 matching bases. Specimen: PBMCs. The sequence derives from a woman under 30 in good health. The CDR3 DNA reads TGTGCCAGCAGTTACCCTACTAGCAAACCCATATCGGAGCTGTTTTTT. This encodes CASSYPTSKPISELFF.